This TCR beta chain was documented in a study of cytomegalovirus exposure and HLA in healthy donors. Overall study results and limits: Investigators reported 150 to 200 TCR beta chains as tied to cytomegalovirus. The classifier, whose performance was assessed in both the original and validation cohorts, reportedly diagnosed cytomegalovirus status with high specificity and sensitivity.

Measured with immunoSEQ multiplex PCR; TCRdb has only the in-frame clones, and not every one. The data hold tens of thousands of clones, with just under 95% observed a single time. Regarding this clone: The antigen is undetermined.

The CDR3 runs 13 residues. CDR1 is SGHVS, CDR2 FQNEAQ, per germline. Trimming left V 6 bases short and J 4 bases short, with 12 bases between. This receptor was identified in a woman in her late teens or twenties in good health and CMV-seropositive. The sequenced material came from PBMCs. V is TRBV7-8 and J is TRBJ1-2; tentatively, D is TRBD1 (6 bases). The CDR3 loop reads CASSNGQIYGYTF. CDR3 coding DNA: TGTGCCAGCAGTAACGGACAGATCTATGGCTACACCTTC.